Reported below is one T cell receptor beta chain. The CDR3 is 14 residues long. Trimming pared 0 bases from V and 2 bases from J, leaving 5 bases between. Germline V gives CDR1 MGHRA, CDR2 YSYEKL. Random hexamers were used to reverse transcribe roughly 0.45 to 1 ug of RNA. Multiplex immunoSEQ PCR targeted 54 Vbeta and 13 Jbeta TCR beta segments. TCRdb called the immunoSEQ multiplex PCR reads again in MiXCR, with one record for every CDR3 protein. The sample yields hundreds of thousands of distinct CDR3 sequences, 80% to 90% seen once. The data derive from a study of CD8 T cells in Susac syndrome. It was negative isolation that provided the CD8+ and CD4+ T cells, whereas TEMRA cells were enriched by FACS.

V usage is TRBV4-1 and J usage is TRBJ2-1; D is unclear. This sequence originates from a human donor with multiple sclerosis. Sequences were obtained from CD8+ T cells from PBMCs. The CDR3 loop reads CASSQDSTYNEQFF. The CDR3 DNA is TGCGCCAGCAGCCAAGATAGCACCTACAATGAGCAGTTCTTC.